Listed below are T cell receptor beta chains from one sample, sequenced in a study of T cell repertoires in cytomegalovirus infection. From the reads, TCRdb called clonotypes with MiXCR, one entry per CDR3 protein. The sample has about 530,000 distinct CDR3 sequences; 26% are singletons. What was sequenced was PBMCs. The receptors here all came from a human donor in good health (CMV status not recorded). Some clones in this sample may be carry-over from other donors' samples. The CDR3 runs from the conserved cysteine through the conserved F or W. Fields, in order: clone size, D gene, J gene, V gene, CDR3 DNA, CDR3 protein. The D gene is left open where the match is weak. Size tells how often a clone was seen (once, few, many) or the class of an expanded clone, and some rows leave it out.

size: many
D: NA
J: TRBJ1-4
V: TRBV7-9
DNA: TGTGCCAGCAGCCGTTCGACAGAAAATGAAAAACTGTTTTTT
CDR3: CASSRSTENEKLFF

size: NA
D: NA
J: TRBJ2-1
V: TRBV6-8
DNA: TGTGCCAGCAGTTACTCAAGACTAGGCCCGTACAATGAGCAGTTCTTC
CDR3: CASSYSRLGPYNEQFF

size: NA
D: NA
J: TRBJ1-5
V: TRBV2
DNA: TGTGCCAGCAGCGACGGGACGCCGGGACAGCCCCAGCATTTT
CDR3: CASSDGTPGQPQHF

size: NA
D: TRBD1
J: TRBJ1-1
V: TRBV20-1
DNA: TGCAGTGCTAGTAGAGGACAGGGCACTGAAGCTTTCTTT
CDR3: CSASRGQGTEAFF

size: few
D: NA
J: TRBJ1-1
V: TRBV6-1
DNA: TGTGCCAGCAGTGGGACAGCTTCGGTCACTGAAGCTTTCTTT
CDR3: CASSGTASVTEAFF

size: NA
D: NA
J: TRBJ2-1
V: TRBV6-6
DNA: TGTGCCAGCAGTTACAATCCTCGGACTTCGGCCTACAATGAGCAGTTCTTC
CDR3: CASSYNPRTSAYNEQFF

size: NA
D: TRBD1
J: TRBJ1-1
V: TRBV6-5
DNA: TGTGCCAGCAGTCCCGGGACAGGGGTTCACGGGGAACCTGAAGCTTTCTTT
CDR3: CASSPGTGVHGEPEAFF

size: NA
D: NA
J: TRBJ2-3
V: TRBV7-8
DNA: TGTGCCAGCAGCTTAGCTATACTAGCAGCTAGCACAGATACGCAGTATTTT
CDR3: CASSLAILAASTDTQYF

size: NA
D: TRBD1
J: TRBJ1-1
V: TRBV29-1
DNA: TGCAGCGTTGAACCGACAGGGGGAGTCACTGAAGCTTTCTTT
CDR3: CSVEPTGGVTEAFF

size: NA
D: NA
J: TRBJ2-1
V: TRBV2
DNA: TGTGCCAGCAGTGAGGGCGGCACGGCTGACAATGAGCAGTTCTTC
CDR3: CASSEGGTADNEQFF

size: NA
D: TRBD2
J: TRBJ2-5
V: TRBV7-3
DNA: TGTGCCAGCAGATCTCCGGGGGGTCAAGAGACCCAGTACTTC
CDR3: CASRSPGGQETQYF

size: few
D: NA
J: TRBJ2-5
V: TRBV28
DNA: TGTGCCAGCCATCCTACCCAGACAGGCTTACTGGGGGAGACCCAGTACTTC
CDR3: CASHPTQTGLLGETQYF

size: NA
D: NA
J: TRBJ2-3
V: TRBV11-1
DNA: TGTGCCAGCAGCCGAGAGGGGGGGCGCACAGATACGCAGTATTTT
CDR3: CASSREGGRTDTQYF

size: many
D: NA
J: TRBJ2-3
V: TRBV28
DNA: TGTGCCAGCCTGAGCCGGGATACGCAGTATTTT
CDR3: CASLSRDTQYF

size: NA
D: NA
J: TRBJ2-7
V: TRBV7-4
DNA: TGTGCCAGCAGCCTTGCAGACCTTCGGAGTAGCGAGCAGTACTTC
CDR3: CASSLADLRSSEQYF

size: NA
D: NA
J: TRBJ2-5
V: TRBV7-7
DNA: TGTGCTAGCAGCTTAGCGACAGGAAGGGCCCAAGAGACCCAGTACTTC
CDR3: CASSLATGRAQETQYF

size: few
D: NA
J: TRBJ1-1
V: TRBV5-6
DNA: TGTGCCAGCAGCTTTAGGGCGGCTGAAGCTTTCTTT
CDR3: CASSFRAAEAFF

size: few
D: NA
J: TRBJ2-2
V: TRBV12-3/TRBV12-4
DNA: TGTGCCAGCAGTTTGAGGGGCTCGGTCGGGGAGCTGTTTTTT
CDR3: CASSLRGSVGELFF

size: few
D: NA
J: TRBJ2-3
V: TRBV4-3
DNA: TGCGCCAGCAGCCAAGATCGTTTGACAGATACGCAGTATTTT
CDR3: CASSQDRLTDTQYF

size: NA
D: NA
J: TRBJ1-3
V: TRBV7-8
DNA: TGTGCCAGCAGCTTACAGGGTCTCGGAAACACCATATATTTT
CDR3: CASSLQGLGNTIYF

size: NA
D: TRBD1
J: TRBJ1-5
V: TRBV27
DNA: TGTGCCAGCAATTTGGCAGGGACAGACCAATATAGCAATCAGCCCCAGCATTTT
CDR3: CASNLAGTDQYSNQPQHF

size: NA
D: NA
J: TRBJ1-3
V: TRBV12-3/TRBV12-4
DNA: TGTGCCAGCAGTCCTAATGCCCGGTTCTCTGGAAACACCATATATTTT
CDR3: CASSPNARFSGNTIYF

size: many
D: TRBD2
J: TRBJ2-3
V: TRBV7-8
DNA: TGTGCCAGCAGCGTAAGCGGGAGCTCAGATACGCAGTATTTT
CDR3: CASSVSGSSDTQYF

size: few
D: TRBD2
J: TRBJ2-4
V: TRBV19
DNA: TGTGCCAGTAGTGTTTCTCTGGGACTAGGGAAAAACATTCAGTACTTC
CDR3: CASSVSLGLGKNIQYF

size: NA
D: NA
J: TRBJ2-3
V: TRBV20-1
DNA: TGCAGTGCTCCGGCGGTTGGAGATACGCAGTATTTT
CDR3: CSAPAVGDTQYF

size: NA
D: NA
J: TRBJ2-2
V: TRBV5-1
DNA: TGCGCCAGCAGCTACGGACTCACCGGGGAGCTGTTTTTT
CDR3: CASSYGLTGELFF

size: NA
D: TRBD2
J: TRBJ2-1
V: TRBV6-5
DNA: TGTGCCAGCAGTGGGACTAGCTTTAGTGAGCAGTTCTTC
CDR3: CASSGTSFSEQFF

size: NA
D: NA
J: TRBJ2-5
V: TRBV6-2/TRBV6-3
DNA: TGTGCCAGCAGTTACTTACCGGGACACCAAGAGACCCAGTACTTC
CDR3: CASSYLPGHQETQYF

size: few
D: TRBD2
J: TRBJ2-3
V: TRBV20-1
DNA: TGCAGTGCTATTAGAGATCTACCGGCGGGAGGATATTGGGGCACAGATACGCAGTATTTT
CDR3: CSAIRDLPAGGYWGTDTQYF

size: many
D: NA
J: TRBJ2-1
V: TRBV7-2
DNA: TGTGCCAGCAGCTATCTCCCGTACAATGAGCAGTTCTTC
CDR3: CASSYLPYNEQFF

size: many
D: NA
J: TRBJ1-6
V: TRBV7-6
DNA: TGTGCCAGCAGCTTAAAACAGGGATCACCCCTCCACTTT
CDR3: CASSLKQGSPLHF

size: NA
D: NA
J: TRBJ2-5
V: TRBV4-1
DNA: TGCGCCAGCAGCCAAGGGAATACAGAGGAGACCCAGTACTTC
CDR3: CASSQGNTEETQYF

size: many
D: NA
J: TRBJ2-1
V: TRBV7-7
DNA: TGTGCTAGCAGCATCGACATTAGCTATGAGCAGGTCTTC
CDR3: CASSIDISYEQVF

size: NA
D: NA
J: TRBJ2-1
V: TRBV24-1
DNA: TGTGCCACCAGTGTGGGAGCCTACAATGAGCAGTTCTTC
CDR3: CATSVGAYNEQFF

size: NA
D: NA
J: TRBJ2-7
V: TRBV5-1
DNA: TGCGCCAGCAGCTTGGTTGGAGGGGGCAGCGAGCAGTACTTC
CDR3: CASSLVGGGSEQYF

size: few
D: TRBD1
J: TRBJ2-3
V: TRBV12-3/TRBV12-4
DNA: TGTGCCAGCAGTTACCCACTTTCGGACAGGGGGGCAGATACGCAGTATTTT
CDR3: CASSYPLSDRGADTQYF

size: NA
D: NA
J: TRBJ2-7
V: TRBV7-8
DNA: TGTGCCAGCAGCTTAGCTCGGGGCCTCTACGAGCAGTACTTC
CDR3: CASSLARGLYEQYF

size: NA
D: NA
J: TRBJ2-1
V: TRBV30
DNA: TGTGCCTGGAGTAGGTCAGGCAGTAATGAGCAGTTCTTC
CDR3: CAWSRSGSNEQFF

size: NA
D: NA
J: TRBJ2-1
V: TRBV25-1
DNA: TGTGCCAGCAGTGAACAAGGCGGGGACAGACTCTACAATGAGCAGTTCTTC
CDR3: CASSEQGGDRLYNEQFF

size: few
D: TRBD2
J: TRBJ2-3
V: TRBV7-2
DNA: TGTGCCAGCAGCTTCCTAGCGGGGTCTACAGATACGCAGTATTTT
CDR3: CASSFLAGSTDTQYF

size: few
D: NA
J: TRBJ1-2
V: TRBV6-1
DNA: TGTGCCAGCAGTCCCACAGGGCCTTCTAACTATGGCTACACCTTC
CDR3: CASSPTGPSNYGYTF

size: NA
D: TRBD2
J: TRBJ2-1
V: TRBV20-1
DNA: TGCAGTGCTAGAGCGGGAAGCGGGAGGTCGCGTGAGCAGTTCTTC
CDR3: CSARAGSGRSREQFF

size: few
D: TRBD2
J: TRBJ2-7
V: TRBV12-3/TRBV12-4
DNA: TGTGCCAGCAGTTTATCGGGACTAGCGGGTTCTTACGAGCAGTACTTC
CDR3: CASSLSGLAGSYEQYF

size: few
D: TRBD2
J: TRBJ2-1
V: TRBV7-9
DNA: TGTGCCAGCAGCTTAGGTGGGGCGGGAGTCGATAATGAGCAGTTCTTC
CDR3: CASSLGGAGVDNEQFF

size: few
D: NA
J: TRBJ2-7
V: TRBV28
DNA: TGTGCCAGCTCTGATTCAGTATCCTACGAGCAGTACTTC
CDR3: CASSDSVSYEQYF

size: few
D: NA
J: TRBJ1-5
V: TRBV19
DNA: TGTGCCAGTGCGTTCTTCAAGGGTAGCAATCAGCCCCAGCATTTT
CDR3: CASAFFKGSNQPQHF

size: NA
D: NA
J: TRBJ2-7
V: TRBV7-2
DNA: TGTGCCAGCAGCTCAACGAGCGAGCAGTACTTC
CDR3: CASSSTSEQYF

size: NA
D: TRBD2
J: TRBJ2-7
V: TRBV7-2
DNA: TGTGCCAGCAGCTTATCCAGCGGGAGATACGAGCAGTACTTC
CDR3: CASSLSSGRYEQYF

size: few
D: TRBD1
J: TRBJ2-7
V: TRBV7-9
DNA: TGTGCCAGCAGTCAGGACAGGGTAAGCTCCTACGAGCAGTACTTC
CDR3: CASSQDRVSSYEQYF

size: NA
D: NA
J: TRBJ2-1
V: TRBV6-1
DNA: TGTGCCAGCAAAGCGGAATACAATGAGCAGTTCTTC
CDR3: CASKAEYNEQFF

size: few
D: TRBD2
J: TRBJ2-1
V: TRBV7-7
DNA: TGTGCCAGCAGCTTGTCCGGGACTAGCGGGAGGGCCGCCAATGAGCAGTTCTTC
CDR3: CASSLSGTSGRAANEQFF

size: NA
D: TRBD1
J: TRBJ1-1
V: TRBV19
DNA: TGTGCCAGTAGTATAAGACAGGGATTGAGCACTGAAGCTTTCTTT
CDR3: CASSIRQGLSTEAFF

size: NA
D: TRBD1
J: TRBJ1-2
V: TRBV19
DNA: TGTGCCAGTAGTACCTCCCCGGACAGGACAAACTATGGCTACACCTTC
CDR3: CASSTSPDRTNYGYTF

size: few
D: NA
J: TRBJ2-2
V: TRBV29-1
DNA: TGCAGCGTTGGTTGGAACACGAACACCGGGGAGCTGTTTTTT
CDR3: CSVGWNTNTGELFF

size: many
D: NA
J: TRBJ2-5
V: TRBV7-2
DNA: TGTGCCAGCAGCTTGCAGACCTCAGCCGAGACCCAGTACTTC
CDR3: CASSLQTSAETQYF

size: NA
D: NA
J: TRBJ2-7
V: TRBV29-1
DNA: TGCAGCGTTGAGAGTAGCGGACCCTACGAGCAGTACTTC
CDR3: CSVESSGPYEQYF